A selection of T cell receptor beta chains follows, all from one sample in a study of blood T cell repertoires in COVID-19. Profiling relied on immunoSEQ multiplex PCR, and the TCRdb table lists in-frame clones only, not all of them. The sample includes a few hundred thousand clones, about 88% seen only once; the top ten take 0.95% to 1.1%. The specimen was PBMCs or T cells enriched from blood (not recorded which). The receptors here all came from a woman aged 25 to 39 who had been exposed to COVID-19. Each CDR3 is given with its conserved first and last residue. Fields, in order: D gene, J gene, clone size, V gene, CDR3 DNA, CDR3 protein. The D gene is left open where the match is weak. A row's size may be missing; if present it is once, few, many or a size class.

>NA|TRBJ1-1|NA|TRBV28
TGTGCCAGCAGTTTACGGGGGGTCGCTGAAGCTTTCTTT
CASSLRGVAEAFF
>TRBD2|TRBJ2-1|NA|TRBV3-1/TRBV3-2
TGTGCCAGCAGCCAAGAAACTAGCGGGAGTAGCTCCTACAATGAGCAGTTCTTC
CASSQETSGSSSYNEQFF
>TRBD2|TRBJ2-7|NA|TRBV3-1/TRBV3-2
TGTGCCAGCAGCCTAAGACTAGCGGGAGTCTACGAGCAGTACTTC
CASSLRLAGVYEQYF
>TRBD1|TRBJ1-5|NA|TRBV5-1
TGCGCCAGCAGCTTAGGGACAGGGGGCCTCAATCAGCCCCAGCATTTT
CASSLGTGGLNQPQHF
>TRBD2|TRBJ2-3|NA|TRBV19
TGTGCCAGTAGTATGGGACTAGCGTCAGATACGCAGTATTTT
CASSMGLASDTQYF
>NA|TRBJ1-5|NA|TRBV5-1
TGCGCCAGCAGCGCACAGGGCGGTTTCAATCAGCCCCAGCATTTT
CASSAQGGFNQPQHF
>NA|TRBJ1-1|NA|TRBV28
TGTGCCAGCAGTTTGGGGGGAGCGGGCACTGAAGCTTTCTTT
CASSLGGAGTEAFF
>NA|TRBJ1-2|NA|TRBV5-1
TGCGCCAGCAGCTTTGACAGCTATGGCTACACCTTC
CASSFDSYGYTF
>NA|TRBJ2-1|NA|TRBV19
TGTGCCAGTAGAGGTGGAGCGGGCTACAATGAGCAGTTCTTC
CASRGGAGYNEQFF
>TRBD1|TRBJ1-6|NA|TRBV3-1/TRBV3-2
TGTGCCAGCAGCCTCCAGGGGGCCGGTTCACCCCTCCACTTT
CASSLQGAGSPLHF
>TRBD2|TRBJ2-5|NA|TRBV5-4
TGTGCCAGCAGCTTGTCTAGCGGGGGGCAAGAGACCCAGTACTTC
CASSLSSGGQETQYF
>NA|TRBJ1-2|NA|TRBV2
TGTGCCAGCAGTCGGGAAACAGGGTCTTCGTATGGCTACACCTTC
CASSRETGSSYGYTF
>NA|TRBJ1-1|NA|TRBV30
TGTGCCTGGGGAACAGGGTATGGAACTGAAGCTTTCTTT
CAWGTGYGTEAFF
>TRBD2|TRBJ2-5|NA|TRBV15
TGTGCCACCAGCAGAGGCCGCCCCTTGGTAGCGGGAGGGCAAGAGACCCAGTACTTC
CATSRGRPLVAGGQETQYF
>NA|TRBJ2-7|NA|TRBV3-1/TRBV3-2
TGTGCCAGCAGCCAAAGAAACTCAGGAAGAGAGCAGTACTTC
CASSQRNSGREQYF
>NA|TRBJ1-2|NA|TRBV7-9
TGTGCCAGCAGCTTAGAGGGGGACGTGAGCTATGGCTACACCTTC
CASSLEGDVSYGYTF
>TRBD1|TRBJ2-1|NA|TRBV2
TGTGCCAGCAGTACAACCGGGACAGGGGAGTGGGATGAGCAGTTCTTC
CASSTTGTGEWDEQFF
>NA|TRBJ1-6|NA|TRBV28
TGTGCCAGCAGTCCGACCGAGGGATCACCCCTCCACTTT
CASSPTEGSPLHF
>NA|TRBJ1-4|NA|TRBV4-1
TGCGCCAGCAGCCGCCCCGGGGTGGTTAATGAAAAACTGTTTTTT
CASSRPGVVNEKLFF
>NA|TRBJ2-6|NA|TRBV24-1
TGTGCCACCAGTGATAGGCGGGCAGGAGGGCCCTCTGGGGCCAACGTCCTGACTTTC
CATSDRRAGGPSGANVLTF
>TRBD1|TRBJ1-1|NA|TRBV11-3
TGTGCCAGCAGCTTAAGACCGGGACAGGGAGACACTGAAGCTTTCTTT
CASSLRPGQGDTEAFF
>NA|TRBJ2-7|once|TRBV6-5
TGTGCCACCGCGGGTGGCTCCTACGAGCAGTACTTC
CATAGGSYEQYF
>NA|TRBJ2-7|once|TRBV29-1
TGCAGCGCCGGGATATACTCCTACGAGCAGTACTTC
CSAGIYSYEQYF
>TRBD2|TRBJ2-7|once|TRBV6-5
TGTGCCAGCAGTTCCCCGGGTAGCGGGGAGTGTGTGCAGTACTTC
CASSSPGSGECVQYF
>TRBD1|TRBJ1-2|NA|TRBV6-5
TGTGCCAGCAGTAACGCTCAACAGGGGATTGGGGGCTACACCTTC
CASSNAQQGIGGYTF
>TRBD1|TRBJ2-7|NA|TRBV19
TGTGCCAGTAGTGTGGCCGGGACAGCGCTCTCCTACGAGCAGTACTTC
CASSVAGTALSYEQYF
>NA|TRBJ1-5|few|TRBV7-8
TGTGCCAGCAGTCCTGTTATTTTGCGGGCCAATCAGCCCCAGCATTTT
CASSPVILRANQPQHF
>TRBD1|TRBJ1-2|NA|TRBV15
TGTGCCACCAGGCAGGGGGAAGGCGGCTACACCTTC
CATRQGEGGYTF
>TRBD2|TRBJ2-7|NA|TRBV18
TGTGCCAGCTCACCAGCAAGGAGCGGGAGTGCGGGCGAGCAGTACTTC
CASSPARSGSAGEQYF
>TRBD1|TRBJ1-6|NA|TRBV27
TGTGCCAGCAGCCTACAGGGGCCGGATAATTCACCCCTCCACTTT
CASSLQGPDNSPLHF
>NA|TRBJ1-4|NA|TRBV5-8
TGTGCCAGCAGCCGGTTCCCGGAAAAACTGTTTTTT
CASSRFPEKLFF
>NA|TRBJ1-1|NA|TRBV5-1
TGCGCCAGCCGAATTTACAGGGAGAACACTGAAGCTTTCTTT
CASRIYRENTEAFF
>TRBD1|TRBJ2-1|NA|TRBV7-8
TGTGCCAGCAGCCCGGACAGGACGCATGAGCAGTTCTTC
CASSPDRTHEQFF
>TRBD2|TRBJ2-1|NA|TRBV5-1
TGCGCCAGCACCGTTTTAGCGGGAGATCCTTCCAATGAGCAGTTCTTC
CASTVLAGDPSNEQFF
>TRBD1|TRBJ2-7|NA|TRBV28
TGTGCCAGCAGCGGGGACAGGCCCTACGAGCAGTACTTC
CASSGDRPYEQYF
>TRBD2|TRBJ2-5|NA|TRBV7-9
TGTGCCAGCAGGTCTAGCGGGGAGACCCAGTACTTC
CASRSSGETQYF
>NA|TRBJ2-5|NA|TRBV7-9
TGTGCCAGCAGCTCAGGGAGGGAGACCCAGTACTTC
CASSSGRETQYF
>TRBD1|TRBJ1-1|NA|TRBV25-1
TGTGCCAGCAGTGATTCACCGGGACAGGGGAACACTGAAGCTTTCTTT
CASSDSPGQGNTEAFF
>TRBD2|TRBJ2-2|NA|TRBV7-8
TGTGCCAGCAGCTTAGGAAGGACTAGCGGGACCGGGGAGCTGTTTTTT
CASSLGRTSGTGELFF
>NA|TRBJ1-2|once|TRBV3-1/TRBV3-2
TGTGCCAGCAGCCAAGCCCAGGGTATTAGTGGCTACACCTTC
CASSQAQGISGYTF
>TRBD2|TRBJ2-1|NA|TRBV11-2
TGTGCCAGCAGCATATTTCCCCATAGCGGGAGCTCCTACAATGAGCAGTTCTTC
CASSIFPHSGSSYNEQFF